Each of the 15 T cell receptor beta chains below was sequenced from the same sample in a study of blood T cell repertoires in COVID-19. Profiling relied on immunoSEQ multiplex PCR, and the TCRdb table lists in-frame clones only, not all of them. The sample comprises 180,000 or so clones, around 85% of which are singletons, and approximately 1.1% rests with the top ten. The sequencing sample was made of peripheral blood. These receptors were obtained from a man aged 55-75 years who had recovered from COVID-19.

The chain has TRBV3-1 (or the pseudogene TRBV3-2) and TRBJ2-7; tentatively, D is TRBD1 (6 bases). Deletions cut 3 bases from V and 3 bases from J, with 15 bases between. CDR1 and CDR2 from the germline V gene are LGHDT and YNNKEL (reference sequence). The CDR3 has 15 residues. CDR3: CASSQPSRTVYEQYF. The CDR3 DNA follows: TGTGCCAGCAGCCAGCCTTCGCGGACAGTCTACGAGCAGTACTTC.

The chain has TRBV5-1 and TRBJ1-1; TRBD1 matches at 9 bases. The trim removed 4 bases at V and 0 bases at J, leaving 7 bases unmatched. The CDR3 extends over 16 amino acids. Germline CDR1 reads SGHRS; CDR2 reads YFSETQ. CDR3 loop: CASSPGQGTVNTEAFF. The DNA for the CDR3 is TGCGCCAGCAGCCCCGGACAGGGGACGGTGAACACTGAAGCTTTCTTT.

This clone was observed a few times. The rearrangement links TRBV10-3 to TRBJ2-2; D is possibly TRBD1 (5 bases). The germline gives CDR1 ENHRY, CDR2 SYGVKD. The CDR3 consists of 13 residues. Trimming left V 2 bases short and J 6 bases short, with 7 bases between. CDR3 sequence reads: CAISETGPGELFF. CDR3 DNA sequence: TGTGCCATCAGTGAGACAGGCCCCGGGGAGCTGTTTTTT.

The V call is TRBV15, the J call TRBJ1-5; D not certain. CDR3 length: 16 residues. The V end lost 1 base, the J end lost 0 bases, and 10 bases lay between the germline ends. CDR1 and CDR2 (germline): LNHNV, YYDKDF (reference sequence). The CDR3 reads CATSRVSLYSNQPQHF. The DNA for the CDR3 is TGTGCCACCAGCAGAGTAAGTCTATATAGCAATCAGCCCCAGCATTTT.

This clone was detected only once. The rearrangement joins TRBV19 to TRBJ2-7; 10 bases line up with TRBD2. V shed 4 bases, J shed 6 bases, and the junction held 6 bases outside the gene matches. CDR1 is LNHDA, CDR2 SQIVND, per germline (reference sequence). The CDR3 contains 14 residues. The DNA of the CDR3 is TGTGCCAGTAGTAGGCTAGCGGGGGACCGCGAGCAGTACTTC. The encoded protein is CASSRLAGDREQYF.

The chain recombines TRBV27 with TRBJ1-5; D may be TRBD1 (5 bases). V gave up 5 bases and J gave up 2 bases, with 10 bases separating them. In germline, CDR1 is MNHEY, CDR2 SMNVEV (reference sequence). There are 14 residues in the CDR3. The CDR3 reads CASSLQGGNQPQHF. CDR3 DNA: TGTGCCAGCAGTCTCCAGGGCGGCAATCAGCCCCAGCATTTT.

The chain is built from TRBV7-9 and TRBJ2-3; TRBD2 aligns across 12 bases. Per the germline V gene, CDR1 is SEHNR and CDR2 is FQNEAQ (reference sequence). J gave up 2 bases and V 5 bases, and 5 bases lay outside the gene matches. The CDR3 spans 16 residues. The CDR3 region has the DNA TGTGCCAGCAGCCCCCGACTAGCGGGAGTCACAGATACGCAGTATTTT. This gives the protein CASSPRLAGVTDTQYF.

V usage is TRBV7-8 and J usage is TRBJ2-7, with D possibly matching TRBD2 (5 bases). The CDR3 is 14 residues long. CDR1 and CDR2 (germline): SGHVS, FQNEAQ. Trimming cost V 2 bases and J 2 bases, with 10 bases left between them. CDR3 amino acids: CASSLSGIAYEQYF. CDR3 sequence (DNA): TGTGCCAGCAGCTTATCCGGGATTGCCTACGAGCAGTACTTC. Full variable domain (missing parts from reference TRBV7-8 and TRBJ2-7): GAGVSQSPRYKVAKRGQDVALRCDPISGHVSLFWYQQALGQGPEFLTYFQNEAQLDKSGLPSDRFFAERPEGSVSTLKIQRTQQEDSAVYLCASSLSGIAYEQYFGPGTRLTVT.

The rearrangement uses TRBV19 and TRBJ1-5, with 7 bases matching TRBD1. CDR3 length: 13 residues. Trimming took 3 bases from V and 5 from J; bases not matched to a gene: 1. Germline CDR1 and CDR2: LNHDA and SQIVND (reference sequence). The CDR3: CASSIQGDQPQHF. Here the CDR3 DNA reads TGTGCCAGTAGTATTCAGGGGGATCAGCCCCAGCATTTT.

A remark on this clone: Compared with germline, one end of the junction differs, possibly owing to a read error. CDR3 coding DNA: TGTGCCAGCAGTTTCCAACCGCCCGGGGGGACAGGGGGGTCCTTC. This codes for CASSFQPPGGTGGSF. The rearrangement joins TRBV28 to TRBJ2-7; TRBD1 matches 11 bases. The CDR3 runs to 15 residues. The germline V gene encodes CDR1 MDHEN and CDR2 SYDVKM.

The chain couples TRBV5-1 to TRBJ2-2; 10 bases map to TRBD1. This CDR3 contains 15 residues. In germline, CDR1 is SGHRS, CDR2 YFSETQ. Losses at the gene ends were 4 bases for V and 3 bases for J; bases not matched to a gene: 3. The CDR3 loop is CASSGTGEDTGELFF. As DNA, the CDR3 is TGCGCCAGCAGCGGGACAGGGGAGGACACCGGGGAGCTGTTTTTT.

V and J are TRBV7-2 and TRBJ1-4; D gene ambiguous. Germline V gives CDR1 SGHTA, CDR2 FQGNSA. The CDR3 contains 16 residues. The ends were cut back, 2 bases at V and 3 bases at J, with 13 bases in the middle. The CDR3 is CASSLLGPGSNEKLFF. In DNA, the CDR3 is TGTGCCAGCAGCTTACTGGGCCCGGGGTCTAATGAAAAACTGTTTTTT.

This chain uses TRBV7-2 with TRBJ1-4, with TRBD1 matching 8 bases. V lost 5 bases, J lost 8 bases, and 13 bases stayed unmatched. This CDR3 has 16 residues. The germline CDR1 and CDR2 sequences are SGHTA and FQGNSA. The CDR3 loop reads CASSDRTGPTVEKLFF. Here the CDR3 DNA reads TGTGCCAGCAGCGACAGGACAGGGCCTACTGTCGAAAAACTGTTTTTT. The full variable domain, completed using reference TRBV7-2 and TRBJ1-4, is GAGVSQSPSNKVTEKGKDVELRCDPISGHTALYWYRQSLGQGLEFLIYFQGNSAPDKSGLPSDRFSAERTGGSVSTLTIQRTQQEDSAVYLCASSDRTGPTVEKLFFGSGTQLSVL.

The rearrangement uses TRBV5-1 and TRBJ1-1, with D unclear. V dropped 2 bases and J dropped 6 bases, with 8 bases sitting between them. The CDR3 is 12 amino acids. CDR1 and CDR2 from the germline V gene are SGHRS and YFSETQ. The CDR3 loop is CASSFSNSEAFF. The CDR3 region has the DNA TGCGCCAGCAGCTTTAGTAACTCTGAAGCTTTCTTT.

The V and J genes are TRBV7-6 and TRBJ1-6, with D tentatively TRBD1 (5 bases). Germline lookup yields CDR1 SGHVS and CDR2 FNYEAQ. Trimming removed 5 bases from V and 8 bases from J, with 13 bases in between. This CDR3 is 14 amino acids long. CDR3 in DNA: TGTGCCAGCAGCCGGACAAAGCCGGATTCACCCCTCCACTTT. This codes for CASSRTKPDSPLHF.